Sequencing of this T cell receptor (beta chain) was carried out in a study of read filtering for tumor transcriptome and immune sequencing. Study summary: DNase treatment preceded whole-transcriptome library preparation.

The length of the CDR3 is 13 residues. Germline V lookup: CDR1 MNHNY, CDR2 SVGAGI (reference sequence). Trimming left V 6 bases short and J 5 bases short, with 13 bases between. This clonotype was observed many times. The library was built from 400 ng RNA with molecular barcoded adaptors for alpha/delta and beta/gamma chains. Using its own MiXCR run on the reads, TCRdb lists one record per CDR3 protein. The sample carries under 35,000 distinct CDR3 sequences, approximately 17% recorded once. J is TRBJ2-5 and V is TRBV6-6; no clear D. This receptor was taken from a donor at least 40 years old with multiple myeloma. Sequencing input: a population of CD138-negative cells sorted from bone marrow. CDR3 DNA: TGTGCCAGCAGGAAGCCACCAGCGGAGACCCAGTACTTC. Translating it yields CASRKPPAETQYF.